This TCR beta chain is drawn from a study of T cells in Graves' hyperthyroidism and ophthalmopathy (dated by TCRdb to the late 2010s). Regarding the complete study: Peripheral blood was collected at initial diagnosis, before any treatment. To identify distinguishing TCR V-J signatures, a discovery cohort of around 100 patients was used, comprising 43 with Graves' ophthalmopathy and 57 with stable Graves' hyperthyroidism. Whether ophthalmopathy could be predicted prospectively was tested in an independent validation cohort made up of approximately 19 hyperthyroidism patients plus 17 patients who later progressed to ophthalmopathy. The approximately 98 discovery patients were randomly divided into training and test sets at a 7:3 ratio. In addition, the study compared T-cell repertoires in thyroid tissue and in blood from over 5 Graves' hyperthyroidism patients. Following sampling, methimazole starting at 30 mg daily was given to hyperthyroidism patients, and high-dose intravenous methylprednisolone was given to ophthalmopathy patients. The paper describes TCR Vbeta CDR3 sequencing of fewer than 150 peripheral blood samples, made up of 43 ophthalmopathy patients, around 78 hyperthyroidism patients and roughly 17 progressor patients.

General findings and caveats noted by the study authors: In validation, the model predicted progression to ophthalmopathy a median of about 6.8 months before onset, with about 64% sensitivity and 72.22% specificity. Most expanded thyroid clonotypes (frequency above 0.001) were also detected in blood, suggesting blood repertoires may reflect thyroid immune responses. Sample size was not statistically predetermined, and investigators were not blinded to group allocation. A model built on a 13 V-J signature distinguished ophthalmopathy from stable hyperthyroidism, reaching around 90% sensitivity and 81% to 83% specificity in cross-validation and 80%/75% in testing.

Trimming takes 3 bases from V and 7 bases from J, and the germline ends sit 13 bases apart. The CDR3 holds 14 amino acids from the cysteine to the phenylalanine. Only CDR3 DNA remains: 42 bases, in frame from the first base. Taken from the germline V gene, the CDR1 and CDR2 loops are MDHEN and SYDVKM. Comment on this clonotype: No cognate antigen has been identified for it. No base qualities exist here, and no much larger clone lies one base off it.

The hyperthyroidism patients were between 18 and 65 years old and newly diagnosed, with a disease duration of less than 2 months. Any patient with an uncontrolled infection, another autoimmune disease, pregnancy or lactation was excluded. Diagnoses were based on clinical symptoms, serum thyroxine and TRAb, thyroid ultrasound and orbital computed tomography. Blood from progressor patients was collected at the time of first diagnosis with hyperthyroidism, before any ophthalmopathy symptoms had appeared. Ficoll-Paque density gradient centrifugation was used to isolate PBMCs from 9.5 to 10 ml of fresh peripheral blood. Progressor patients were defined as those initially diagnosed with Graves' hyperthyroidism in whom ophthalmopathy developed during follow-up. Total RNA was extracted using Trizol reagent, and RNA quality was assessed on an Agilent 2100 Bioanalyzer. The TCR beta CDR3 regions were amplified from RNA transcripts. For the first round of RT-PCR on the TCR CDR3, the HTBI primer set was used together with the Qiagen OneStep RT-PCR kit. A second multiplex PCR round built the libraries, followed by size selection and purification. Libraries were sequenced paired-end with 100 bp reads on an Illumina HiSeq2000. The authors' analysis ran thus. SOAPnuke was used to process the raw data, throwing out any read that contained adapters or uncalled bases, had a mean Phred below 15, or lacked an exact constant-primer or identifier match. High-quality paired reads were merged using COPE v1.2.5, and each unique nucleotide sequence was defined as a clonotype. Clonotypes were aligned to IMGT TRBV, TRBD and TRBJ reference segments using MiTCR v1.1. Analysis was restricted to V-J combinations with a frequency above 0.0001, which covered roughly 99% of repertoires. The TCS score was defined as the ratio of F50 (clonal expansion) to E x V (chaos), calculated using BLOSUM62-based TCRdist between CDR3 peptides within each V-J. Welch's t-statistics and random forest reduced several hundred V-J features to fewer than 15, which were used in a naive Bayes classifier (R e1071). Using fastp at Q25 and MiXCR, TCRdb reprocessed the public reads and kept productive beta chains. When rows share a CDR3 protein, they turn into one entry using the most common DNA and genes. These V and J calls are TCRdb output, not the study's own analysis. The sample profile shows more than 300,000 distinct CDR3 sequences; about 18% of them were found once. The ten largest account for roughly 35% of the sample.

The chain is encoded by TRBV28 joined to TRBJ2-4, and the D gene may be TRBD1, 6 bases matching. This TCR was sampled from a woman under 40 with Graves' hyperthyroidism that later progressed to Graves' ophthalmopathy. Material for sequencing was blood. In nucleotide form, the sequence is TGTGCCAGCAGTTTCAGGGGAATGAGGAACATTCAGTACTTC. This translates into CASSFRGMRNIQYF.